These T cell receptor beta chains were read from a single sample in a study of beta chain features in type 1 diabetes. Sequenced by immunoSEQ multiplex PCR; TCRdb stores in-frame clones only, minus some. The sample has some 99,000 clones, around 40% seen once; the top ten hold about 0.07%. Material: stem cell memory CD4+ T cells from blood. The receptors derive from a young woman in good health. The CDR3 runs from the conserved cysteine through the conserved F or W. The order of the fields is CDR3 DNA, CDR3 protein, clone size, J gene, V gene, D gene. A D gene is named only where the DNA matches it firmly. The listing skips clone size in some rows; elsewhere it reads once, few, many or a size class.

TGTGCCAGCAGCTTGGAGGGGACAGGGGGAACAGATACGCAGTATTTT CASSLEGTGGTDTQYF few TRBJ2-3 TRBV5-4 TRBD1
TGTGCCGGAGGGCACTATGGCTACACCTTC CAGGHYGYTF few TRBJ1-2 TRBV30 NA
TGTGCCAGCAGCCCCTGGACTAGCGGGAGAGTCTCAGATACGCAGTATTTT CASSPWTSGRVSDTQYF NA TRBJ2-3 TRBV7-9 TRBD2
TGCGCCAGCAGCTTGGAGGGGCCGTCTGAGGGCTACACCTTC CASSLEGPSEGYTF once TRBJ1-2 TRBV5-1 NA
TGTGCCTGGAGTGGAGTCACCAGGGGGCGGGGGTATACGCAGTATTTT CAWSGVTRGRGYTQYF NA TRBJ2-3 TRBV30 NA
TGTGCCAGCAGTTTCACCTACAATGAGCAGTTCTTC CASSFTYNEQFF NA TRBJ2-1 TRBV28 NA
TGTGCCAGCAGACTGACAGGGAGTCATGGCTACACCTTC CASRLTGSHGYTF NA TRBJ1-2 TRBV2 TRBD1
TGTGCCAGCAGCAAAGAAGGGACAGGCCGGTCGAATCAGCCCCAGCATTTT CASSKEGTGRSNQPQHF NA TRBJ1-5 TRBV21-1 NA
TGTGCCACCAGCAGAGATCGAGGGACAGGGGTCGGCTACACCTTC CATSRDRGTGVGYTF few TRBJ1-2 TRBV15 TRBD1
TGTGCCAGCAGCTTAGGACAGCCAACTAAGAACAATGAGCAGTTCTTC CASSLGQPTKNNEQFF NA TRBJ2-1 TRBV7-9 NA
TGTGCCAGTAGTATCGGACTAGCGGTACAAGAGACCCAGTACTTC CASSIGLAVQETQYF few TRBJ2-5 TRBV19 TRBD2
TGTGCCAGCAGCCCGCAGGGCTTCTGGGCCAACGTCCTGACTTTC CASSPQGFWANVLTF few TRBJ2-6 TRBV7-2 NA
TGTGCCTGGAATGGGGGGCGCCCAGTCGCCCGGGGGGAGCCCTACAATGAGCAGTTCTTC CAWNGGRPVARGEPYNEQFF NA TRBJ2-1 TRBV30 NA
TGTGCCAGCAGCTTGACACATTACTACAATGAGCAGTTCTTC CASSLTHYYNEQFF NA TRBJ2-1 TRBV7-2 NA
TGTGCCAGCGGGCAGGGTGACCAGCCCCAGCATTTT CASGQGDQPQHF NA TRBJ1-5 TRBV6-5 NA
TGTGCCAGCAGTGATGACAGGGCGAACACTGAAGCTTTCTTT CASSDDRANTEAFF NA TRBJ1-1 TRBV6-6 TRBD1
TGTGCCAGCAGCCCTGGGACTAGCGGGCTCTACTACGAGCAGTACTTC CASSPGTSGLYYEQYF NA TRBJ2-7 TRBV5-4 TRBD2